One and the same sample provided the 15 T cell receptor beta chains below, sequenced in a study of T-cell reconstitution after alpha-beta-depleted transplantation in children. For TCRbeta, the library was prepared with unique molecular identifiers. Using its own MiXCR run on the PCR reads, TCRdb lists one record per CDR3 protein. This sample has about 540,000 distinct CDR3 sequences; around 18% occur once, and the top ten carry roughly 3.3%. Source: PBMCs from the stem cell graft donor, taken from the stem cell graft. The receptor set was obtained from a human donor who donated a stem cell graft to a child with acute lymphoblastic leukemia.

This clonotype showed up just a few times. The chain employs TRBV27 and TRBJ2-5; D is possibly TRBD1 (5 bases). CDR3 length: 13 amino acids. The V gene lost 4 bases and the J gene lost 4 bases, with 10 bases spanning the gap. Germline CDR1 MNHEY, CDR2 SMNVEV (reference sequence). As DNA, the CDR3 is TGTGCCAGCAGTTCGGCAGGGCGAGAGACCCAGTACTTC. It is translated as CASSSAGRETQYF.

The rearrangement joins TRBV4-1 to TRBJ2-7, with D possibly being TRBD2 (6 bases). The germline gives CDR1 MGHRA, CDR2 YSYEKL. The CDR3 sequence is 14 residues long. V was shortened by 1 base and J by 3 bases, with 10 bases between the two germline ends. CDR3 bases: TGCGCCAGCAGCCAAGCACGACTAGGCTACGAGCAGTACTTC. Encoded protein: CASSQARLGYEQYF.

In nucleotides, the CDR3 is TGTGCCAGCAGTTTAGGAGGGTTGGACACCATATATTTT. It yields the protein CASSLGGLDTIYF. The chain couples TRBV12-3 or TRBV12-4 to TRBJ1-3, with D unclear. This CDR3 is built from 13 residues. Trimming took 1 base from V and 8 from J, leaving 9 bases between them.

The chain employs TRBV29-1 and TRBJ1-5, with D maybe TRBD1 (5 bases). The length of the CDR3 is 14 residues. The V and J ends lost 4 bases and 7 bases respectively, with 17 bases between them. CDR1 is SQVTM, CDR2 ANQGSEA, per germline. CDR3 bases: TGCAGCGTTGCACAAGCTGGCGGGGCACAGCCCCAGCATTTT. It codes for CSVAQAGGAQPQHF.

The chain has TRBV7-9 and TRBJ1-4, with 8 bases matching TRBD1. After removal of 4 bases from V and 8 bases from J, the junction contained 9 bases not matched to a gene. The CDR3 loop spans 15 amino acids. CDR1 and CDR2 from the germline V gene are SEHNR and FQNEAQ (reference sequence). The chain's CDR3 is CASSSTGDEGEKLFF. CDR3 coding DNA: TGTGCCAGCAGCTCGACAGGGGACGAGGGGGAAAAACTGTTTTTT.

The V and J genes are TRBV10-2 and TRBJ2-7; maybe TRBD2 (5 bases). In germline, CDR1 is WSHSY, CDR2 SAAADI. The ends were cut back, 1 base at V and 5 bases at J, with 12 bases in the middle. The CDR3 is 14 amino acids. CDR3 DNA sequence: TGCGCCAGCAGTGAGTTCCCCTACGGGGACGAGCAGTACTTC. Protein product: CASSEFPYGDEQYF.

Only a few counts were recorded for this clonotype. The genes are TRBV5-6 and TRBJ2-2; D call uncertain. Germline V gene data show CDR1 as SGHDT and CDR2 as YYEEEE. This CDR3 region has 12 residues. The V gene lost 6 bases and the J gene lost 4 bases, with 7 bases spanning the gap. CDR3 residues: CASTIGTGELFF. DNA of the CDR3: TGTGCCAGCACCATAGGCACCGGGGAGCTGTTTTTT. Full variable domain (missing parts from reference TRBV5-6 and TRBJ2-2): DAGVTQSPTHLIKTRGQQVTLRCSPKSGHDTVSWYQQALGQGPQFIFQYYEEEERQRGNFPDRFSGHQFPNYSSELNVNALLLGDSALYLCASTIGTGELFFGEGSRLTVL.

This clonotype was counted only a few times. The chain joins TRBV11-1 to TRBJ2-7; 8 nucleotides match TRBD1. The germline V gene encodes CDR1 SGHAT and CDR2 FQDESV (reference sequence). This CDR3 is built from 14 residues. V was clipped by 2 bases and J by 1 base; unmatched bases: 1. The CDR3, as DNA: TGTGCCAGCAGCTTATGGGACAGGTCCTACGAGCAGTACTTC. It encodes CASSLWDRSYEQYF.

V gene TRBV19 combines with J gene TRBJ2-3; D tentatively fits TRBD1 or TRBD2 (5 bases each). Germline V gives CDR1 LNHDA, CDR2 SQIVND (reference sequence). The CDR3 has 13 residues. The ends were cut back, 5 bases at V and 5 bases at J, with 11 bases in the middle. The CDR3 loop reads CASSFGTQDTQYF. CDR3 in DNA: TGTGCCAGTAGTTTTGGGACCCAAGATACGCAGTATTTT.

The rearrangement links TRBV2 to TRBJ1-4, with D possibly matching TRBD1 (6 bases). Germline assignment: CDR1 SNHLY and CDR2 FYNNEI. The CDR3 covers 15 residues. V lost 8 bases to trimming and J lost 2 bases, with 15 bases between them. The CDR3 loop reads CASGLQGKTNEKLFF. Written as DNA, the CDR3 is TGTGCCAGCGGACTTCAGGGGAAGACTAATGAAAAACTGTTTTTT.

This clonotype appeared a single time. In DNA form, the CDR3 reads TGTGCCAGCAGCTTCGCCCACGAGCAGTACTTC. This codes for CASSFAHEQYF. The chain is built from TRBV12-3 or TRBV12-4 and TRBJ2-7; D is uncertain. The CDR3 runs 11 residues. Trimming stripped 6 bases from V and 5 bases from J, with 8 bases between.

The V gene is TRBV20-1, the J gene TRBJ2-1; D unclear. The V and J ends lost 3 bases and 0 bases respectively, with 9 bases between them. The CDR3 totals 14 residues. CDR1 is DFQATT and CDR2 is SNEGSKA in the germline V gene (reference sequence). The CDR3 reads CSARTLSSYNEQFF. The CDR3 DNA is TGCAGTGCTAGGACCTTAAGCTCCTACAATGAGCAGTTCTTC.

This clonotype occurred a few times. The chain has TRBV4-1 and TRBJ2-7; D is undetermined. Germline-derived CDR1 and CDR2 are MGHRA and YSYEKL. Trimming shortened V by 1 base and J by 3 bases, and 13 bases separated the two germline ends. This CDR3 comprises 15 residues. For the CDR3, the DNA is TGCGCCAGCAGCCAAGCTTCCACCCCGGGCTACGAGCAGTACTTC. This encodes CASSQASTPGYEQYF.

The chain is built from TRBV6-2 or TRBV6-3 and TRBJ1-5, with 10 bases fitting TRBD1. Looked up from germline, CDR1 is MNHEY and CDR2 is SVGEGT. J was trimmed by 4 bases and V by 6 bases; bases with no gene match: 0. The CDR3 is 13 residues long. CDR3 in DNA: TGTGCCAGCAGGGACAGGGGGAATCAGCCCCAGCATTTT. It specifies CASRDRGNQPQHF.

This chain uses TRBV20-1 with TRBJ2-1; D might be TRBD1 (5 bases). CDR1 and CDR2 from the germline V gene are DFQATT and SNEGSKA (reference sequence). The CDR3 loop spans 18 amino acids. Trimming left V 0 bases short and J 0 bases short, with 18 bases between. CDR3 bases: TGCAGTGCTAGAGATCTAGAACGACAGTCGAGCTCCTACAATGAGCAGTTCTTC. Its protein product is CSARDLERQSSSYNEQFF.